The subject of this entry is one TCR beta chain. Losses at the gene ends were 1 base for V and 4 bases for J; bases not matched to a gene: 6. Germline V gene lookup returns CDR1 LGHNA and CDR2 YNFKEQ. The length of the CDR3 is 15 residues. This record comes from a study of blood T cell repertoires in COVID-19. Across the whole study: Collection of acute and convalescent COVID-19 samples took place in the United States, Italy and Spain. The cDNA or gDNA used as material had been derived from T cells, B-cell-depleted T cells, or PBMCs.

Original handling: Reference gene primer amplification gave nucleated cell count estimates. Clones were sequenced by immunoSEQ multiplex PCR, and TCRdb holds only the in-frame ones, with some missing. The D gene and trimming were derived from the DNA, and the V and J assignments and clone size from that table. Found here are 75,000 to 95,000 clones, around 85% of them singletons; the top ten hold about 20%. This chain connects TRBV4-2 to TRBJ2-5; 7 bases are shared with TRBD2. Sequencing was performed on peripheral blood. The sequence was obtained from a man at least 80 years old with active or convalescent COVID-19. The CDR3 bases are TGTGCCAGCAGCCAAGGTTCCAGGGAGGGAGAGACCCAGTACTTC. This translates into CASSQGSREGETQYF.